Following are 8 T cell receptor beta chains from one sample sequenced in a study of beta chain features in type 1 diabetes. As every portion of the isolated RNA was reverse transcribed, the sequencing read expressed TCRB transcripts. The repertoire was sequenced with immunoSEQ multiplex PCR; TCRdb's copy has only in-frame clones and lacks some. This table holds about 350,000 clones, less than 20% found once. Specimen: naive CD4+ T cells from blood. The receptors come from a woman between 18 and 29 years old in good health.

This clone was counted a few times. The chain joins TRBV6-1 to TRBJ2-4; a weak D match, TRBD1 (5 bases). Germline lookup yields CDR1 MNHNS and CDR2 SASEGT. This CDR3 has 13 amino acids. V gave up 2 bases and J gave up 6 bases, with 8 bases separating them. The CDR3 coding sequence is TGTGCCAGCAGTGAATCAGGGATAAACATTCAGTACTTC. Protein product: CASSESGINIQYF.

The chain combines TRBV7-6 with TRBJ2-3; 9 bases map to TRBD1. The trim removed 5 bases at V and 3 bases at J, leaving 12 bases unmatched. This CDR3 contains 17 residues. CDR1 is SGHVS, CDR2 FNYEAQ, per germline. This CDR3 is CASSPGWTGVNTDTQYF. For the CDR3, the DNA is TGTGCCAGCAGCCCGGGGTGGACAGGGGTCAATACAGATACGCAGTATTTT. Full variable domain (missing parts from reference TRBV7-6 and TRBJ2-3): GAGVSQSPRYKVTKRGQDVALRCDPISGHVSLYWYRQALGQGPEFLTYFNYEAQQDKSGLPNDRFSAERPEGSISTLTIQRTEQRDSAMYRCASSPGWTGVNTDTQYFGPGTRLTVL.

This clone occurred a few times. This chain uses TRBV11-2 with TRBJ1-2; D is undetermined. Trimming stripped 0 bases from V and 2 bases from J, with 4 bases between. Germline values: CDR1 SGHAT, CDR2 FQNNGV. The CDR3 has 13 residues. Here the CDR3 reads CASSLDRNYGYTF. The CDR3, as DNA: TGTGCCAGCAGCTTAGACAGAAACTATGGCTACACCTTC.

This clone has only a few counts. J is TRBJ2-7 and V is TRBV30; 11 bases are a match to TRBD2. The trim removed 3 bases at V and 3 bases at J, leaving 1 base unmatched. The length of the CDR3 is 13 residues. Germline lookup yields CDR1 GTSNPN and CDR2 SVGIG (reference sequence). The CDR3 protein is CAWRTSGSYEQYF. The CDR3 DNA reads TGTGCCTGGAGAACTAGCGGGAGCTACGAGCAGTACTTC.

The rearrangement uses TRBV5-4 and TRBJ2-7; 10 bases align to TRBD2. Trimming at V came to 1 base and at J to 1 base, leaving 5 bases not matched to a gene. CDR1 and CDR2 (germline): SGHNT, YYREEE (reference sequence). The CDR3 length is 16 residues. CDR3 sequence reads: CASSLLTSGDSYEQYF. The CDR3 nucleotides are TGTGCCAGCAGCTTGCTCACTAGCGGGGATTCCTACGAGCAGTACTTC.

This clone was recorded a few times. The CDR3 region is CASSPGQDRETQYF. The CDR3 coding sequence is TGTGCCAGCTCACCCGGACAGGACCGCGAGACCCAGTACTTC. This chain uses TRBV18 with TRBJ2-5; TRBD1 matches at 7 bases. Losses at the gene ends were 3 bases for V and 5 bases for J; bases not matched to a gene: 6. CDR3 length equals 14 residues. Germline CDR1 reads KGHSH; CDR2 reads LQKENI.

This clone was counted only a few times. This chain links TRBV5-1 with TRBJ2-4; D may be TRBD2 (6 bases). V was cut by 0 bases and J by 2 bases, with 12 bases left in between. CDR1 is SGHRS, CDR2 YFSETQ, per germline. This CDR3 has 16 residues. This CDR3 reads CASSLAREESKNIQYF. The CDR3 coding sequence is TGCGCCAGCAGCTTGGCCAGGGAGGAATCCAAAAACATTCAGTACTTC.

This clone was seen only a few times. This sequence joins TRBV6-5 and TRBJ2-7; 7 bases agree with TRBD2. The CDR3 covers 14 residues. With 7 bases clipped from V and 4 bases from J, the junction kept 10 bases outside the gene matches. Germline-derived CDR1 and CDR2 are MNHEY and SVGAGI. For the CDR3, the DNA is TGTGCCAGCAAAAGAGGCGGGAGAGGTTACGAGCAGTACTTC. It is translated as CASKRGGRGYEQYF.